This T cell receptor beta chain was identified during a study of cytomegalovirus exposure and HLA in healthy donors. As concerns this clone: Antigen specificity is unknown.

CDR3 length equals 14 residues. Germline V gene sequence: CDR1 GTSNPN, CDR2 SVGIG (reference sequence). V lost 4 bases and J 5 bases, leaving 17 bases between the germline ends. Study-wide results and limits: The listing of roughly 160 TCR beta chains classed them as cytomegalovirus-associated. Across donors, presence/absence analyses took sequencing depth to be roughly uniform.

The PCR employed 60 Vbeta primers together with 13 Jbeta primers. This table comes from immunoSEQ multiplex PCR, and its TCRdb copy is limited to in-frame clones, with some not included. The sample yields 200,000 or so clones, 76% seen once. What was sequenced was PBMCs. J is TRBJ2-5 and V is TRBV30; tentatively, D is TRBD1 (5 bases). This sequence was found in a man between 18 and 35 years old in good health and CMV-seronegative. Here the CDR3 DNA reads TGTGCCTGGAATGGGGCCGGGCAGATGGAGACCCAGTACTTC. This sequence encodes CAWNGAGQMETQYF.